This T cell receptor beta chain was sequenced for a study of blood T cell repertoires in COVID-19. Study-level information: The United States, Italy and Spain were the sources of the acute and convalescent COVID-19 samples. Sources were T cells, B-cell-depleted T cells, or PBMCs; the material itself was cDNA or gDNA.

Original processing notes: Reference gene primers were amplified, and this amplification served to estimate nucleated cell counts. The method was immunoSEQ multiplex PCR; TCRdb's version includes in-frame clones alone and lacks a portion of them. V and J calls and clone size follow that table, whereas D and trimming were derived from the DNA. Of approximately 500,000 clones listed, about 91% are singletons. The CDR3 spans 16 residues. Germline assignment: CDR1 LGHDT and CDR2 YNNKEL (reference sequence). V was pared by 2 bases and J by 7 bases, with 7 bases of the junction left unmatched. This TCR was recovered from a man aged 18-30 years with COVID-19, enrolled during active disease. The J gene is TRBJ2-2, the V gene TRBV3-1 (or the pseudogene TRBV3-2); 10 positions match TRBD1. The specimen was peripheral blood. The CDR3 nucleotides read TGTGCCAGCAGCCAACCCGGGACAGGGGTGGTCGGGGAGCTGTTTTTT. Its translation is CASSQPGTGVVGELFF.